This T cell receptor (beta chain) was identified during a study of OX40 agonist ivuxolimab in advanced cancers. Study-wide context: Dose-escalation patients' cancers were hepatocellular carcinoma, melanoma, renal cell or head and neck cancer. Two patients with cutaneous melanoma and one with hepatocellular carcinoma, three in total, showed partial responses.

Autoimmune disease history or systemic immunosuppression excluded patients. Overall study findings and caveats: Patients with a partial response at 0.1-3.0 mg/kg had among the lowest clonal expansion.

Method: immunoSEQ multiplex PCR; TCRdb's copy keeps in-frame clones and lacks some. The data show tens of thousands of clones, over 80% seen once. Germline CDR1 is MDHEN and CDR2 is SYDVKM. The length of the CDR3 is 15 residues. V was clipped by 5 bases and J by 2 bases; unmatched bases: 2. Remarks on this clone: As yet, its antigen is unknown.

This TCR was sampled from an adult with an advanced solid tumor such as melanoma, head and neck, liver or kidney cancer. This chain links TRBV28 with TRBJ2-6, with 8 bases that match TRBD1. The sequencing here drew on CD4+ or CD8+ T cells sorted from blood, taken in a trial of the OX40 agonist ivuxolimab. The DNA of the CDR3 is TGTGCCAGCAGTCAACAGGGGGCTGGGGCCAACGTCCTGACTTTC. Translating gives CASSQQGAGANVLTF.